The 29 T cell receptor beta chains below all came from one sample that was sequenced in a study of CD8+CD57+ T cells in acquired aplastic anemia. Genomic DNA provided the template from which TCR beta VDJ and CDR3 profiles were obtained. TCRdb analysed the reads with MiXCR anew, one entry per CDR3 protein. Among 400,000 to 450,000 distinct CDR3 sequences listed, 60% to 80% were seen once. What was sequenced was sorted CD4+, CD8+, or CD8+CD57+ T cells (not recorded which) from PBMCs. The receptors were gathered from a human donor in good health, serving as a control.

This clonotype was recorded at least ten times. The genes are TRBV4-3 and TRBJ2-5, with TRBD1 matching 9 bases. V was pared by 5 bases and J by 4 bases, with 5 bases of the junction left unmatched. The V gene's germline CDR1 is LGHNA and CDR2 YSLEER. This CDR3 is built from 14 residues. The DNA of the CDR3 is TGCGCCAGCAGCTCGGGACAGGGCCCAGAGACCCAGTACTTC. Its translation is CASSSGQGPETQYF.

This clonotype was seen once. The junction and the germline gene differ at one end; a read error may be behind it. The chain couples TRBV5-1 to TRBJ2-7; D ambiguous. Germline CDR1 is SGHRS and CDR2 is YFSETQ. The CDR3 runs to 12 residues. The CDR3 reads CASSMTTEALHF. CDR3 bases: TGTGCCAGCAGCATGACCACCGAAGCTTTGCACTTC.

Concerning this clonotype itself: An end of the junction differs from the germline gene, which may be a read error. The chain recombines TRBV9 with TRBJ1-2, with 8 bases identical to TRBD1. This CDR3 contains 14 residues. Germline V gives CDR1 SGDLS, CDR2 YYNGEE. The CDR3 DNA follows: TGTGCCAGCAGCGTAGGGGACAGGATCAATCAGCCCCCCTTC. As protein: CASSVGDRINQPPF. The variable domain in full, completed from reference TRBV9 and TRBJ1-2, reads DSGVTQTPKHLITATGQRVTLRCSPRSGDLSVYWYQQSLDQGLQFLIQYYNGEERAKGNILERFSAQQFPDLHSELNLSSLELGDSALYFCASSVGDRINQPPFGSGTRLTVV.

This chain links TRBV20-1 with TRBJ1-2, with 7 bases lining up with TRBD1. The V and J ends lost 1 base and 3 bases, in that order; junction bases with no gene match: 5. CDR3 length: 14 amino acids. Germline loops: CDR1 DFQATT, CDR2 SNEGSKA (reference sequence). Here the CDR3 DNA reads TGCAGTGCTAGAGTGGGAGGGGGCTACTATGGCTACACCTTC. As protein: CSARVGGGYYGYTF.

A word on this clonotype: The germline gene is not matched at one end of the junction; a read error may be the cause. The chain uses TRBV9 and TRBJ1-4, with 7 bases that match TRBD1. The CDR3 totals 13 residues. Germline loops: CDR1 SGDLS, CDR2 YYNGEE. CDR3 sequence reads: CASSLRQGDEQYF. The CDR3 coding sequence is TGTGCCAGCAGCCTACGACAGGGCGACGAGCAGTACTTT.

Turning to this clonotype: A much larger clone differs by one base, so this may be a read error. The chain employs TRBV5-6 and TRBJ1-1; D is unresolved. The CDR3 extends over 11 amino acids. Germline loops: CDR1 SGHDT, CDR2 YYEEEE. The CDR3 coding sequence is TGTGCCGGCAGCTCCTACACTGAAGCTTTCTTT. It is translated as CAGSSYTEAFF.

The chain combines TRBV15 with TRBJ1-5, with 7 positions matching TRBD1. The CDR3 covers 14 residues. Germline CDR1 is LNHNV and CDR2 is YYDKDF (reference sequence). V dropped 5 bases and J dropped 8; count of bases not matched to a gene: 9. CDR3 loop: CATSGNRGLEPQHF. CDR3 bases: TGTGCCACCAGCGGGAACAGGGGTTTAGAGCCCCAGCATTTT.

This sequence joins TRBV7-8 and TRBJ2-5, with a weak D call TRBD2 (6 bases). V dropped 0 bases and J dropped 11 bases, with 22 bases sitting between them. Looked up from germline, CDR1 is SGHVS and CDR2 is FQNEAQ. This CDR3 has 16 amino acids. The CDR3 region has the DNA TGTGCCAGCAGCTTAGCACTACCGGGACTGAATAATCAGCAGTACTTC. Its translation: CASSLALPGLNNQQYF.

Turning to this clonotype: The conserved phenylalanine or tryptophan is not found at the CDR3 terminus, so this likely reflects a read error. It is unclear where the CDR3 begins or ends on the DNA, so no DNA is shown, and the CDR3 is as TCRdb lists it. The V and J genes are TRBV29-1 and TRBJ1-2. The germline CDR1 and CDR2 sequences are SQVTM and ANQGSEA. With termini counted, the CDR3 has 14 amino acids. CDR3: CSVDVVAEANCNTV.

This clonotype has a single count. It is likely a read error, because the conserved phenylalanine at the end of the CDR3 is missing. The limits of the CDR3 on the DNA are not certain, so only TCRdb's listed CDR3 is given. The chain recombines TRBV2 with TRBJ1-6. The CDR3 has 16 amino acids, counting both end residues. The V gene's germline CDR1 is SNHLY and CDR2 FYNNEI. The CDR3 region is CASSDGGGPYEQYFRS.

This sequence joins TRBV7-3 and TRBJ2-2; the D gene is possibly TRBD2 (5 bases). Germline V gene sequence: CDR1 SGHTA, CDR2 FQGTGA. V was clipped by 5 bases and J by 4 bases, with 20 bases between them. This CDR3 is built from 17 residues. CDR3 protein: CASSPARVLWGTGELFF. The CDR3 nucleotides are TGTGCCAGCAGCCCAGCGAGGGTTCTCTGGGGCACCGGGGAGCTGTTTTTT.

About this clonotype: A junction boundary mismatches the germline segment, possibly from a read error. The chain recombines TRBV5-1 with TRBJ2-7, with 7 bases that match TRBD1. The J call is in doubt because the DNA end fits TRBJ2-1 better. This CDR3 has 15 amino acids. The germline V gene has CDR1 SGHRS and CDR2 YFSETQ. This CDR3 reads CASSSRQGPYNEQFF. The CDR3 coding sequence is TGTGCCAGCAGCTCCCGACAGGGTCCCTACAATGAGCAGTTCTTC.

Note on this clonotype: A junction boundary mismatches the germline segment, possibly from a read error. This chain connects TRBV7-8 to TRBJ1-1; 8 positions agree with TRBD1. Germline V gene data show CDR1 as SGHVS and CDR2 as FQNEAQ. The CDR3 is 15 residues long. The CDR3 DNA sequence: TGTGCCAGCACCGGGACAGGATACATGAAGACTGAAGCTTTCTTT. Protein: CASTGTGYMKTEAFF.

This chain connects TRBV29-1 to TRBJ1-2; D call uncertain. V shed 4 bases and J shed 3 bases, with 15 bases lying between them. CDR1 is SQVTM and CDR2 is ANQGSEA in the germline V gene. CDR3 size: 14 residues. The CDR3 sequence: CSVAGQAPDYGYTF. The CDR3 region has the DNA TGCAGCGTTGCCGGGCAGGCGCCAGACTATGGCTACACCTTC.

This clonotype was counted many times. CDR3 DNA sequence: TGTGCCAGCAGTTTTGAACAGATCTATGGCTACACCTTC. Translation: CASSFEQIYGYTF. The chain couples TRBV12-3 or TRBV12-4 to TRBJ1-2, with D unclear. There are 13 residues in the CDR3. V was pared by 3 bases and J by 4 bases, with 9 bases between.

This clonotype has a count of ten or more. This chain links TRBV12-3 or TRBV12-4 with TRBJ2-7, with a weak D call TRBD2 (5 bases). V was pared by 6 bases and J by 2 bases, with 11 bases between. This CDR3 comprises 13 residues. CDR3 coding DNA: TGTGCCAGCAGAGCGGACGGACCCTACGAGCAGTACTTC. As protein: CASRADGPYEQYF.

The CDR3 protein is CASSYAGGFYEQYF. CDR3 nucleotides: TGTGCCAGCAGTTACGCGGGAGGGTTCTACGAGCAGTACTTC. The genes are TRBV6-5 and TRBJ2-7; TRBD2 matches 9 bases. This CDR3 comprises 14 residues. Per the germline V gene, CDR1 is MNHEY and CDR2 is SVGAGI. V dropped 2 bases and J dropped 3; count of bases not matched to a gene: 2.

This clonotype was seen only once. No conserved phenylalanine or tryptophan is present at the end of the CDR3, so a read error is the likely explanation. The DNA is left out, because the CDR3 cannot be placed on it with certainty; the CDR3 is given as TCRdb lists it. The chain has TRBV19 and TRBJ2-5; the table's TRBD1 call for D was not verified on the DNA. Including both end residues, the CDR3 is 16 amino acids long. Per the germline V gene, CDR1 is LNHDA and CDR2 is SQIVND (reference sequence). The CDR3: CASSMVQRVDTQYFCL.

Concerning this clonotype itself: No conserved phenylalanine or tryptophan ends this CDR3, so it is likely a read error. The DNA is omitted, as the CDR3 cannot be located on it reliably, and the CDR3 follows TCRdb's listing. V gene TRBV2 combines with J gene TRBJ2-7; the DNA was not used to check the table's D call, TRBD2. From germline, CDR1 is SNHLY and CDR2 FYNNEI. Inclusive of both ends, the CDR3 amounts to 16 amino acids. This CDR3 reads CATRTSGGQPYFGPGT.

The genes are TRBV2 and TRBJ2-7, with D unclear. The end of the DNA aligns better with TRBJ2-1, so the J call may be wrong. This CDR3 region has 14 residues. Germline CDR1 and CDR2: SNHLY and FYNNEI. Here the CDR3 DNA reads TGTGCCAGCGCTGTACTGCTCGGGTCGGATGAGCAGTTCTTC. This gives the protein CASAVLLGSDEQFF.

This chain joins TRBV7-2 and TRBJ2-3; D is perhaps TRBD1 or TRBD2 (5 bases each). Germline V gene data show CDR1 as SGHTA and CDR2 as FQGNSA. Trimming took 5 bases from V and 5 from J, leaving 14 bases between them. CDR3 length: 14 residues. CDR3 nucleotides: TGTGCCAGCAGCGTCCGGGGACCCCAAGATACGCAGTATTTT. Translating gives CASSVRGPQDTQYF.

This clonotype has at least ten counts. The junction departs from the called germline gene at one end, perhaps through a read error. The chain links TRBV7-7 to TRBJ2-1, with D uncertain. The germline V gene encodes CDR1 SSHAT and CDR2 FNYEAQ (reference sequence). CDR3 length equals 14 residues. CDR3 nucleotides: TGTGCTAGCAGCTTAGGTTATATTTCGGATGAGCAGTTCTTC. Its protein is CASSLGYISDEQFF.

This clonotype was counted between two and nine times. J is TRBJ1-4 and V is TRBV10-3; 7 nucleotides line up with TRBD1. V was clipped by 5 bases and J by 2 bases; unmatched bases: 5. The CDR3 loop spans 15 amino acids. Looked up from germline, CDR1 is ENHRY and CDR2 is SYGVKD. In nucleotides, the CDR3 is TGTGCCATCAGTCCGTCGACAGGGACTAATGAAAAACTGTTTTTT. This gives the protein CAISPSTGTNEKLFF.

The chain recombines TRBV2 with TRBJ2-2; D possibly corresponds to TRBD1 (6 bases). V was cut by 5 bases and J by 4 bases, with 17 bases left in between. Germline lookup yields CDR1 SNHLY and CDR2 FYNNEI. This CDR3 contains 16 residues. The CDR3: CASSWGRDIRTGELFF. Here the CDR3 DNA reads TGTGCCAGCAGTTGGGGTAGGGACATCCGCACCGGGGAGCTGTTTTTT.

The chain carries TRBV12-3 or TRBV12-4 and TRBJ1-1; maybe TRBD1 (5 bases). This CDR3 comprises 14 residues. Trimming took off 8 bases at V and 0 bases at J, with 13 bases between the two ends. CDR3 sequence: CASGRAGLNTEAFF. CDR3 DNA: TGTGCCAGCGGGAGAGCAGGGCTGAACACTGAAGCTTTCTTT.

This clonotype occurred many times. The rearrangement joins TRBV12-3 or TRBV12-4 to TRBJ2-1; 13 bases line up with TRBD2. J lost 9 bases, V lost 6 bases, and 8 bases had no gene match. The CDR3 length is 15 residues. CDR3 region: CASRTSGGASFEQFF. The CDR3 DNA sequence: TGTGCCAGCAGAACTAGCGGGGGGGCCTCGTTTGAGCAGTTCTTC.

The chain combines TRBV15 with TRBJ1-2; possibly TRBD1 for D (5 bases). Germline V gene lookup returns CDR1 LNHNV and CDR2 YYDKDF (reference sequence). This CDR3 contains 13 residues. The V and J ends lost 5 bases and 10 bases respectively, with 17 bases between them. The CDR3 reads CATSRGDAGFYTF. CDR3 coding DNA: TGTGCCACCAGCCGGGGGGACGCCGGGTTCTACACCTTC.

To note about this clonotype: A read error may explain this, as a much larger clone is one base away. The chain's CDR3 is CASSYSGQGNTTYF. The DNA of the CDR3 is TGTGCCAGCAGTTACTCGGGTCAGGGAAACACCACATATTTT. The chain has TRBV6-2 or TRBV6-3 and TRBJ1-3; maybe TRBD1 (5 bases). Germline CDR1 reads MNHEY; CDR2 reads SVGEGT. The CDR3 consists of 14 residues.

The rearrangement links TRBV2 to TRBJ2-7; 8 bases line up with TRBD2. The J call may be incorrect, as the DNA end agrees better with TRBJ2-5. The CDR3 has 13 residues. The germline gives CDR1 SNHLY, CDR2 FYNNEI. CDR3 loop: CASSQAGGETQYF. CDR3 sequence (DNA): TGTGCCAGCAGCCAGGCGGGAGGAGAGACCCAGTACTTC.